One sample yielded the 11 T cell receptor beta chains listed below, sequenced in a study of T cell repertoires in cytomegalovirus infection (dated by TCRdb to about 2019). The reads were generated on an Illumina HiSeq 1500. TCRdb ran its own pipeline on the public reads, namely fastp trimming at Q25 and MiXCR clone calling, and kept in-frame beta chains. Rows merge per CDR3 protein into single entries with the most common DNA and genes. For this sample there are approximately 500,000 distinct CDR3 sequences; about 17% appear just once. Roughly 25% of the sample comes from the top ten. Sequenced sample: CD8+ T cells from PBMCs. These receptors all come from a human donor in good health (CMV status not recorded). Some clones in this sample may be carry-over from other donors' samples.

The chain combines TRBV6-6 with TRBJ2-2; 8 nucleotides agree with TRBD2. There are 16 residues in the CDR3. The junction had 15 bases not matched to a gene; V was cut back by 2 bases and J by 13 bases. Germline lookup yields CDR1 MNHNY and CDR2 SVGAGI (reference sequence). CDR3 in amino acids: CASSYPGGGSPGGLFF. CDR3 in DNA: TGTGCCAGCAGTTACCCCGGCGGGGGGTCACCCGGTGGGCTGTTTTTT.

As concerns this clonotype: At one end the junction does not follow the germline gene, possibly because of a read error. This chain joins TRBV9 and TRBJ2-1; D is unresolved. CDR3 length equals 14 residues. CDR1 is SGDLS and CDR2 is YYNGEE in the germline V gene. The CDR3 spells CDSSVVGNPYEQFF. The CDR3 nucleotides are TGTGACAGCAGCGTAGTGGGGAACCCTTATGAGCAGTTCTTC.

The J gene is TRBJ1-2, the V gene TRBV13; D remains unclear. Deletions cut 4 bases from V and 4 bases from J, with 16 bases between. The CDR3 totals 15 residues. Germline V gene sequence: CDR1 PRHDT, CDR2 FYEKMQ (reference sequence). The CDR3 loop is CASSSRRGALYGYTF. CDR3 in DNA: TGTGCCAGCAGCTCCCGACGGGGAGCACTCTATGGCTACACCTTC.

V usage is TRBV14 and J usage is TRBJ1-2; no clear D gene. CDR3 length: 14 amino acids. V lost 4 bases, J lost 8 bases, and 17 bases lay in between. Per the germline V gene, CDR1 is SGHDN and CDR2 is FVKESK. The CDR3 region has the DNA TGTGCCAGCAGCCCCTATGGAAGGCTCGCCGGCTACACCTTC. This translates into CASSPYGRLAGYTF.

V gene TRBV2 combines with J gene TRBJ2-1; D gene uncertain. Germline V gene sequence: CDR1 SNHLY, CDR2 FYNNEI. Trimming removed 8 bases at V and 7 bases at J, with 12 bases between. The CDR3 is 12 residues long. CDR3 DNA: TGTGCCAGCGTCGCCTTCGGGAATGAGCAGTTCTTC. Protein sequence: CASVAFGNEQFF.

In its sample, this clonotype was seen once. Germline and junction disagree at one end, which may indicate a read error. The chain links TRBV20-1 to TRBJ1-5, with a possible D match to TRBD1 (5 bases). Per the germline V gene, CDR1 is DFQATT and CDR2 is SNEGSKA (reference sequence). The CDR3 length is 17 residues. CDR3 protein: CRARGAPEEYSNQPQHF. In nucleotides, the CDR3 is TGCAGAGCTAGAGGGGCCCCCGAGGAATATAGCAATCAGCCCCAGCATTTT.

This clonotype occurred many times. The chain joins TRBV7-9 to TRBJ1-6, with D perhaps matching TRBD1 (5 bases). Germline values: CDR1 SEHNR, CDR2 FQNEAQ (reference sequence). CDR3 length equals 15 residues. The V and J ends lost 1 base and 10 bases respectively, with 14 bases between them. The CDR3 DNA is TGTGCCAGCAGCTTAGAGGTCGGGGACTGGTCACCCCTCCACTTT. It translates to CASSLEVGDWSPLHF.

This clonotype was counted between two and nine times. CDR3 protein: CASSQGVRGADTQYF. The CDR3 DNA reads TGCGCCAGCAGCCAAGGGGTACGGGGAGCAGATACGCAGTATTTT. V gene TRBV4-1 combines with J gene TRBJ2-3; D perhaps matches TRBD2 (5 bases). The CDR3 totals 15 residues. Trimming pared 1 base from V and 4 bases from J, leaving 12 bases between. CDR1 is MGHRA, CDR2 YSYEKL, per germline.

This clonotype was detected ten times or more. The chain couples TRBV7-9 to TRBJ2-2; 8 nucleotides match TRBD1. The ends lost 6 bases at V and 0 bases at J; junction bases unmatched: 9. Per the germline V gene, CDR1 is SEHNR and CDR2 is FQNEAQ (reference sequence). The CDR3 consists of 17 residues. In DNA form, the CDR3 reads TGTGCCAGCAGTACTCCGAAGGGACAGGCGAACACCGGGGAGCTGTTTTTT. This codes for CASSTPKGQANTGELFF.

This clonotype appeared a few times. The chain links TRBV6-5 to TRBJ2-1; possible D gene TRBD1, 5 bases. CDR3 length: 16 residues. Trimming cost V 0 bases and J 0 bases, with 9 bases left between them. In germline, CDR1 is MNHEY, CDR2 SVGAGI. The CDR3 region is CASSYSLDSSYNEQFF. The DNA for the CDR3 is TGTGCCAGCAGTTACTCTTTAGACAGCTCCTACAATGAGCAGTTCTTC.

This clonotype was recorded a few times. The chain joins TRBV15 to TRBJ1-1; a possible D gene is TRBD1 (5 bases). V dropped 5 bases and J dropped 6 bases, with 16 bases sitting between them. Germline loops: CDR1 LNHNV, CDR2 YYDKDF (reference sequence). The CDR3 runs to 14 residues. The CDR3 region is CATSETREFAEAFF. CDR3 nucleotides: TGTGCCACCAGCGAGACCAGGGAATTCGCTGAAGCTTTCTTT.